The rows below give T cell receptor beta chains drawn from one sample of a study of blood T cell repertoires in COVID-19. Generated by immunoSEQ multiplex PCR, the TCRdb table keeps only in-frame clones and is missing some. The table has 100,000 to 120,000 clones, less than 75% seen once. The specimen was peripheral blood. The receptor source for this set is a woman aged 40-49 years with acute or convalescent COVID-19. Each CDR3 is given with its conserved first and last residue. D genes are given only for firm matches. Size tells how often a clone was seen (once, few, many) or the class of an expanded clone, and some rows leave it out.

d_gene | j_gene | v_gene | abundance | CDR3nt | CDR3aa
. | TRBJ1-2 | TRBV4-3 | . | TGCGCCAGCAGCCAAGATTCGGACTATGGCTACACCTTC | CASSQDSDYGYTF
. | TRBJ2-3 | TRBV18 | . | TGTGCCAGCTCAACATCCACAGATACGCAGTATTTT | CASSTSTDTQYF
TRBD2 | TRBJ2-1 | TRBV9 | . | TGTGCCAGCAGCACTCCATCGAGTAGACTAGCGGGGGACGTGGGCCGTCCCTACAATGAGCAGTTCTTC | CASSTPSSRLAGDVGRPYNEQFF
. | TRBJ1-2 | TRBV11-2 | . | TGTGCCAGCAGCTCCAGACATGTTTCCTTC | CASSSRHVSF
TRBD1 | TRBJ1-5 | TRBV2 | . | TGTGCCAGCAGTACCGGGACAGGGGCGCGCCAGCCCCAGCATTTT | CASSTGTGARQPQHF
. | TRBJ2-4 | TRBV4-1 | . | TGCGCCAGCAGCCAAGGACTAGAAAACATTCAGTACTTC | CASSQGLENIQYF
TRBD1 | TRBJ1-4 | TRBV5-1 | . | TGCGCCAGCAGCCCGCGGACAGGGGCGGGTGAAAAACTGTTTTTT | CASSPRTGAGEKLFF
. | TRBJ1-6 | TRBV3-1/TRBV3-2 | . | TGTGCCAGCAGCCAAGGAATACAGGTGAATTCACCCCTCCACTTT | CASSQGIQVNSPLHF
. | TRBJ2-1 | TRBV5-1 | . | TGCGCCAGCAGAGAGGTTTATGAGCAGTTCTTC | CASREVYEQFF
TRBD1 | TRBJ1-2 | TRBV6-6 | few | TGTGCCAGCAGTTCGGACAGGGGCCTCTATGGCTACACCTTC | CASSSDRGLYGYTF
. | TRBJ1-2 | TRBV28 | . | TGTGCCAGCAGTTTAGGCGCCCAGGGAGGATATGGCTACACCTTC | CASSLGAQGGYGYTF
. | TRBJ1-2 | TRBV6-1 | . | TGTGCCAGCAGTGAAAACCCCGGGTCACAATATGGCTACACCTTC | CASSENPGSQYGYTF
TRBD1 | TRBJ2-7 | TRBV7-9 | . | TGTGCCAGCAGCAATCCGGGACAGGGGGCTTACGAGCAGTACTTC | CASSNPGQGAYEQYF
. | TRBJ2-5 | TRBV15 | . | TGTGCCACCAGCAGCCTGGGGGGGGCCTACCAAGAGACCCAGTACTTC | CATSSLGGAYQETQYF
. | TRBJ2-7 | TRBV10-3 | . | TGTGCCATCATCCCCCGCTACGAGCAGTACTTC | CAIIPRYEQYF
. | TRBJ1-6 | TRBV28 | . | TGTGCCAGCAGTACCCCCCGAGACAGGCCCGATTCACCCCTCCACTTT | CASSTPRDRPDSPLHF
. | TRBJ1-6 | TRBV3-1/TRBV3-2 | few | TGTGCCAGCAGCCATGGGGGCTACTCACCCCTCCACTTT | CASSHGGYSPLHF
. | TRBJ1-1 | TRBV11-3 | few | TGTGCCAGCAGCTTAAAGGGGGAGGGAAGCGCTGAAGCTTTCTTT | CASSLKGEGSAEAFF
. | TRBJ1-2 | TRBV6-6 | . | TGTGCCAGCAGTTCAGGTAGTGGCTACACCTTC | CASSSGSGYTF
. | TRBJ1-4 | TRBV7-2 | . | TGTGCCAGCAGCCAGGCGGGGGGTCGAGCTAATGAAAAACTGTTTTTT | CASSQAGGRANEKLFF
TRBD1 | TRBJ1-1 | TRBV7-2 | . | TGTGCCAGCAGCACTCGGACAGGGGGCAGGAACACTGAAGCTTTCTTT | CASSTRTGGRNTEAFF
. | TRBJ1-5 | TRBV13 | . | TGTGCCAGCAGCTTAGTAGGGGACAATCAGCCCCAGCATTTT | CASSLVGDNQPQHF
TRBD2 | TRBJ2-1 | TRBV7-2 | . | TGTGCCAGCAGCTTTTTGCCCCTAGCGGGGTTTGAGCAGTTCTTC | CASSFLPLAGFEQFF
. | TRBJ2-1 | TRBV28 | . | TGTGCCAGCAGTTTTGCTGGCAGTAAAAATGAGCAGTTCTTC | CASSFAGSKNEQFF
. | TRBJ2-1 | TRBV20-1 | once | TGCAGTGGGAATTCAAAGGTAGCGCAGTTCTTC | CSGNSKVAQFF
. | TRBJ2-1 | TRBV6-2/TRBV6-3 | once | TGTGCCAGCAGTCCGGTTGGTATTGAGCAGTTCTTC | CASSPVGIEQFF
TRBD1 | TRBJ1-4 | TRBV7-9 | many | TGTGCCAGCAGCTTATCTCAGGGGGTGGTAACTAATGAAAAACTGTTTTTT | CASSLSQGVVTNEKLFF
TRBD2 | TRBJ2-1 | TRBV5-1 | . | TGCGCCAGCAGTTGGTCGGGCGGGGGGGCGCACAATGAGCAGTTCTTC | CASSWSGGGAHNEQFF
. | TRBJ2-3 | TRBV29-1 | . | TGCAGCGTTAATGCAGCGGCCCCTTCCACAGATACGCAGTATTTT | CSVNAAAPSTDTQYF
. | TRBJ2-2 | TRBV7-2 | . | TGTGCCAGCAGTTCGGGGGGCCTCACGAACACCGGGGAGCTGTTTTTT | CASSSGGLTNTGELFF
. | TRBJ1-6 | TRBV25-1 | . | TGTGCCAGCAGTGCACAGGCGACCTATAATTCACCCCTCCACTTT | CASSAQATYNSPLHF
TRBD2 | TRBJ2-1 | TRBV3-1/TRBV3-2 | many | TGTGCCAGCAGCCAAGGGCTAGCGGGGGAGCCTACCTCCTACAATGAGCAGTTCTTC | CASSQGLAGEPTSYNEQFF
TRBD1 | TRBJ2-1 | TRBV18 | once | TGTGCCAGCTCCCCGACAGGGTTTAACTACAATGAGCAGTTCTTC | CASSPTGFNYNEQFF
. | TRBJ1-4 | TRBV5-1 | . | TGCGCCAGCAGCATGGGACTCGATTCTAATGAAAAACTGTTTTTT | CASSMGLDSNEKLFF
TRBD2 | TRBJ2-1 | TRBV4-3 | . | TGCGCCAGCAGCCAGAGCGGGGTCTACAATGAGCAGTTCTTC | CASSQSGVYNEQFF
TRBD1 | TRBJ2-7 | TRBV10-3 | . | TGTGCCATTAGCCGCGGGACAGGGAATTACGAGCAGTACTTC | CAISRGTGNYEQYF
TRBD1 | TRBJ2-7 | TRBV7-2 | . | TGTGCCAGCAGATCGACAGGGACGAGCTCCTACGAGCAGTACTTC | CASRSTGTSSYEQYF
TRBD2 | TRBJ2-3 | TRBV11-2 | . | TGTGCCAGCACCCCGGGACTAGCGGAGATGAGCACAGATACGCAGTATTTT | CASTPGLAEMSTDTQYF
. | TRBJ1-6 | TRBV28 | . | TGTGCCAGCAGTTATTACAGGGTAAATTCACCCCTCCACTTT | CASSYYRVNSPLHF
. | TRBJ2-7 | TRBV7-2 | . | TGTGCCAGCAGCTTCAACAGGGTTTGGTCCTACGAGCAGTACTTC | CASSFNRVWSYEQYF
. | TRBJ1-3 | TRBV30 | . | TGTGCCTGGAGACAGCCTGGAAACACCATATATTTT | CAWRQPGNTIYF
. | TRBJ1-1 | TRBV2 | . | TGTGCCAGCAGGCAGGGATACGACACTGAAGCTTTCTTT | CASRQGYDTEAFF
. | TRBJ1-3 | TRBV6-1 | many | TGTGCCAGCAGTGAACTCCGTGGAAACACCATATATTTT | CASSELRGNTIYF
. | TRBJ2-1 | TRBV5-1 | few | TGCGCCAGCTACGACACAGGGATCAACAATGAGCAGTTCTTC | CASYDTGINNEQFF
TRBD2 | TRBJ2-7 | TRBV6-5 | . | TGTGCCAGCTTTAGCAGGGAGGGGAACGAGCAGTACTTC | CASFSREGNEQYF
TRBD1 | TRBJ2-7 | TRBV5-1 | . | TGCGCCAGCAGCTTGGGACAGGGGGCTGGCTACGAGCAGTACTTC | CASSLGQGAGYEQYF
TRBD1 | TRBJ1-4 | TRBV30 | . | TGTGCCTGGAGTGTATATCGCACAGGGGCAACTAATGAAAAACTGTTTTTT | CAWSVYRTGATNEKLFF
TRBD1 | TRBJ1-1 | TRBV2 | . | TGTGCCAGCAGCTCGGGACAGGGGAACACTGAAGCTTTCTTT | CASSSGQGNTEAFF
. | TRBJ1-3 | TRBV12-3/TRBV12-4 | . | TGTGCCAGCAGTACAGGGCCTGGAAACACCATATATTTT | CASSTGPGNTIYF
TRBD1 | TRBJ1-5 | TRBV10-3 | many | TGTGCCATCACGAGGGACAGAGATCAGCCCCAGCATTTT | CAITRDRDQPQHF
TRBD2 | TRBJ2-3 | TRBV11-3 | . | TGTGCCAGCAGCTTAGCCAAAACTAGCGGGGGCGCAGATACGCAGTATTTT | CASSLAKTSGGADTQYF
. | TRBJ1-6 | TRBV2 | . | TGTGCCAGCAGGTTCGACAGGTTGGGTTCACCCCTCCACTTT | CASRFDRLGSPLHF
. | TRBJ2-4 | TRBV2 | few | TGTGCCAGCACAGACGTGTTAGGGGCCAGGGAATTTCAGTACTTC | CASTDVLGAREFQYF
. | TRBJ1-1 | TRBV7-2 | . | TGTGCCAGCAGCTTAGCGCTCGGAGGGGGGGGAGGTGAAGCTTTCTTT | CASSLALGGGGGEAFF
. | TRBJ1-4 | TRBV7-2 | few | TGTGCCAGCAGCTCCACAGAGTTTAATGAAAAACTGTTTTTT | CASSSTEFNEKLFF
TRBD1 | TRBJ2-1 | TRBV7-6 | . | TGTGCCAGCAGCCGGGGACAGGGGGACTACAATGAGCAGTTCTTC | CASSRGQGDYNEQFF
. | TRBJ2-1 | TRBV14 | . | TGTGCCAGCAGCCCTGGTGGTTGGTCCAGCTCCTACAATGAGCAGTTCTTC | CASSPGGWSSSYNEQFF